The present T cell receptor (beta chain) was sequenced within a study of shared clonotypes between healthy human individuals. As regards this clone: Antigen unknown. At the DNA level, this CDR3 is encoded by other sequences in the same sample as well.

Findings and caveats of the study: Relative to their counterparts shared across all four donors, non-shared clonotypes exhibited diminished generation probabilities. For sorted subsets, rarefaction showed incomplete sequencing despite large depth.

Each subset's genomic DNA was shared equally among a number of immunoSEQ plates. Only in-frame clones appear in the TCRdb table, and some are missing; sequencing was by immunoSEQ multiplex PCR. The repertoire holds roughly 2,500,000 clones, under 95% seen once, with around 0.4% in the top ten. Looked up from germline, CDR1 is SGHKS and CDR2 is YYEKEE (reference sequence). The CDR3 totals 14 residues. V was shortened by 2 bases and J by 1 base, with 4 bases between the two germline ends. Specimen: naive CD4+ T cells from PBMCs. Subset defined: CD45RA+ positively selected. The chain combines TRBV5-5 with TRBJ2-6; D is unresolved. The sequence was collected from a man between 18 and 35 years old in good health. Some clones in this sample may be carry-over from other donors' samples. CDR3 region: CASSFSSGANVLTF. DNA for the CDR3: TGTGCCAGCAGCTTTAGTTCTGGGGCCAACGTCCTGACTTTC.